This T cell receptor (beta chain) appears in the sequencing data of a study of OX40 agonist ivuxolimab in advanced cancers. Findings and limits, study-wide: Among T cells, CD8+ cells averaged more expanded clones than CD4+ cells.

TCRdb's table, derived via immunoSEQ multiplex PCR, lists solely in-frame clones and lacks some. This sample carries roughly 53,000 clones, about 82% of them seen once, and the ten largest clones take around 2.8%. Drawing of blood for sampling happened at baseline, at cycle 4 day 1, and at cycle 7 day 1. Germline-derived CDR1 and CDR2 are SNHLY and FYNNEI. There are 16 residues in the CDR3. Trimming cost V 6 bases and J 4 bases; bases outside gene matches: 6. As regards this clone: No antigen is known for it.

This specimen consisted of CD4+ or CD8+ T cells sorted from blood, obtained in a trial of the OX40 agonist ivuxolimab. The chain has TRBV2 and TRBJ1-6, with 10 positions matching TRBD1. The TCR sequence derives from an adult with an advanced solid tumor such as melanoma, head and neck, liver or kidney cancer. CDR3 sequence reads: CASRGDRGNYNSPLHF. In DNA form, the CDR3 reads TGTGCCAGCAGGGGGGACAGGGGAAATTATAATTCACCCCTCCACTTT.